This T cell receptor (beta chain) derives from a study of spatial heterogeneity in lung cancer. Study outcomes and limitations: One measure, the expanded intratumoral alpha and beta TCR count, tracked tumor mutation counts.

The germline gives CDR1 KGHSH, CDR2 LQKENI. V shed 6 bases and J shed 5 bases, with 11 bases lying between them. There are 12 residues in the CDR3. As for this clonotype: Its antigen is as yet unknown.

Each CDR3 protein gets one entry after TCRdb re-called the 5' RACE reads with MiXCR. The sample lists more than 2,500 distinct CDR3 sequences; about 8% were seen once. Sample time point: sample taken at primary tumor resection. Unsorted samples of tumor, nontumor lung or frozen PBMC had their whole RNA sequenced. The sequence was collected from a female donor with early-stage non-small cell lung cancer. The gene calls are TRBV18 and TRBJ2-7; D ambiguous. This specimen consisted of lung tumor tissue, obtained at surgery. CDR3: CASSLVMDEQYF. CDR3 nucleotides: TGTGCCAGCTCTCTAGTCATGGACGAGCAGTACTTC.